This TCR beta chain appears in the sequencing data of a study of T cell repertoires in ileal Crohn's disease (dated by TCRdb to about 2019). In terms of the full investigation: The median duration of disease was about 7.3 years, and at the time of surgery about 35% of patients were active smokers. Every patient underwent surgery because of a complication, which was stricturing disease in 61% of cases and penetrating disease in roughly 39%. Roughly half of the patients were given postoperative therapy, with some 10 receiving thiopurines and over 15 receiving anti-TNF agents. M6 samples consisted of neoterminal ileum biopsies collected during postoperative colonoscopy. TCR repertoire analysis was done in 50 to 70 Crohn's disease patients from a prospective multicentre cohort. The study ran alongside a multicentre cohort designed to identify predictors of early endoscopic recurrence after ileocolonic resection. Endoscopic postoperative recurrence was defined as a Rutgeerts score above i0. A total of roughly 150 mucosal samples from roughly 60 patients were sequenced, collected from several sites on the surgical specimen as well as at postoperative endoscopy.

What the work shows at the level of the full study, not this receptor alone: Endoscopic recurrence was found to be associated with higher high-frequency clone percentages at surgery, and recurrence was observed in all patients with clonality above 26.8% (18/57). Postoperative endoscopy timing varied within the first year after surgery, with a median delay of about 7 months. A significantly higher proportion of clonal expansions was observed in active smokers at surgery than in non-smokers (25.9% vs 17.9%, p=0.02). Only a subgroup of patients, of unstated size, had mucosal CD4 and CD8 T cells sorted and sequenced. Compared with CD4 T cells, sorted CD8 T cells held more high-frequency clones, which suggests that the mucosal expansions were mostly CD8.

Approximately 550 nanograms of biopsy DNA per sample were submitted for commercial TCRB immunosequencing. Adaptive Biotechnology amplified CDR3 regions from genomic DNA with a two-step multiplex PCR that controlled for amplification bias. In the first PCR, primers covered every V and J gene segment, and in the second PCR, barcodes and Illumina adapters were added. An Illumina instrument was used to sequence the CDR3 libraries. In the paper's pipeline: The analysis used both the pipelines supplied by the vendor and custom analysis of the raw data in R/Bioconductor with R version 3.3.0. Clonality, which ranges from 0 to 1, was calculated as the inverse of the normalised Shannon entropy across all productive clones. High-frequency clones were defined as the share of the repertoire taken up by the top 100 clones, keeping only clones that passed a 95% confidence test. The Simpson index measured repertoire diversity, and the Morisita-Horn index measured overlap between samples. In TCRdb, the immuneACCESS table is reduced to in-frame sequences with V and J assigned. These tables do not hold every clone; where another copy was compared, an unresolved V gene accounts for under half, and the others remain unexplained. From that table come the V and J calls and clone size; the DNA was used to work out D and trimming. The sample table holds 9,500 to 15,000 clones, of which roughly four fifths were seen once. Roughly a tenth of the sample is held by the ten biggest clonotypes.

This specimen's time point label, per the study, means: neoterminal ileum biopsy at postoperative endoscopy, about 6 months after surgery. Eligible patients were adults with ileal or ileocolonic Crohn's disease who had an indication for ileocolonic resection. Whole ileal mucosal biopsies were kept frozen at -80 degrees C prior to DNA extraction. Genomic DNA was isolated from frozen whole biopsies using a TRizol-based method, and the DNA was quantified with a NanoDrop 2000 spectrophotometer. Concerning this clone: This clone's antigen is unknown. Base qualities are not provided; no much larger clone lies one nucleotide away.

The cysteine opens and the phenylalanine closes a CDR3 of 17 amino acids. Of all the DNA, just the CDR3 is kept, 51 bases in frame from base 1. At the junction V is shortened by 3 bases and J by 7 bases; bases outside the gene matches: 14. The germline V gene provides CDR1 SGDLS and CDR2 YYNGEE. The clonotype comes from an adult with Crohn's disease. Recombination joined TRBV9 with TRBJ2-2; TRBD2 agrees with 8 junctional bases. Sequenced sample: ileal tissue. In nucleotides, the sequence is TGTGCCAGCAGCGATCGGCCCGGGGGGGCAGGAATCGGGGAGCTGTTTTTT. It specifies CASSDRPGGAGIGELFF.